This T cell receptor (beta chain) emerged from a study of tumor-infiltrating lymphocytes in oesophageal squamous cell carcinoma. TCRdb re-called the PCR reads with MiXCR, one entry per CDR3 protein. The table shows about 21,000 distinct CDR3 sequences, with 35% to 45% occurring only once. This clonotype is termed medium-sized. Per germline, CDR1 MNHNS and CDR2 SASEGT. V was trimmed by 5 bases and J by 6 bases, leaving 13 bases between them. CDR3 length equals 13 residues. The sequenced sample consisted of esophageal tumor tissue. The receptor was isolated from a male donor with esophageal squamous cell carcinoma. This chain uses TRBV6-1 with TRBJ2-5; D ambiguous. DNA for the CDR3: TGTGCCAGCAGTTCGGGCCCTCAGCAGACCCAGTACTTC. This sequence encodes CASSSGPQQTQYF.